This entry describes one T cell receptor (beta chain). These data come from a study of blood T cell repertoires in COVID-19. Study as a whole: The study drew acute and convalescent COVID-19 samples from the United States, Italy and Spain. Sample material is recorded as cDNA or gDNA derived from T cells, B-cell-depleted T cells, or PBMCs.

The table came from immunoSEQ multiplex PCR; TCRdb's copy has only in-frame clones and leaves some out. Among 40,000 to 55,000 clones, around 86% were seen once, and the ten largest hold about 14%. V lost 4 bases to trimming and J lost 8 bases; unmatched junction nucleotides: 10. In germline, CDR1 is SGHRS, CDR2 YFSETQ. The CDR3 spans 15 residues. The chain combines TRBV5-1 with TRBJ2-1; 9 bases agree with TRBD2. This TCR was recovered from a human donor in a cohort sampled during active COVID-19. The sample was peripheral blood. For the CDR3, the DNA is TGCGCCAGCAGCCCGGGGCGGGGGGGCGTGGATGAGCAGTTCTTC. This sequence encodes CASSPGRGGVDEQFF.